This entry features one TCR beta chain sequence. At one end the junction does not follow the germline gene, possibly because of a read error. The data are from a study of blood T cell repertoires in COVID-19. Background on the study: From the United States, Italy and Spain came samples of acute and convalescent COVID-19. T cells, B-cell-depleted T cells, or PBMCs supplied cDNA or gDNA.

Germline V gives CDR1 KGHSH, CDR2 LQKENI. CDR3 length equals 13 residues. Study processing details: Researchers report that nucleated cell counts were estimated from reference gene primer amplification. Measured with immunoSEQ multiplex PCR; TCRdb has only the in-frame clones, and not every one. The DNA gave D and trimming, while V, J and clone size come from that table. The sample holds about 69,000 clones, over 75% seen once. The sequence came from an older man with acute or convalescent COVID-19. Sequencing input: peripheral blood. The chain employs TRBV18 and TRBJ2-5; 9 bases align to TRBD2. This CDR3 reads CATSDSGRETQYF. The CDR3 region has the DNA TGTGCCACCTCAGATAGCGGGAGAGAGACCCAGTACTTC.